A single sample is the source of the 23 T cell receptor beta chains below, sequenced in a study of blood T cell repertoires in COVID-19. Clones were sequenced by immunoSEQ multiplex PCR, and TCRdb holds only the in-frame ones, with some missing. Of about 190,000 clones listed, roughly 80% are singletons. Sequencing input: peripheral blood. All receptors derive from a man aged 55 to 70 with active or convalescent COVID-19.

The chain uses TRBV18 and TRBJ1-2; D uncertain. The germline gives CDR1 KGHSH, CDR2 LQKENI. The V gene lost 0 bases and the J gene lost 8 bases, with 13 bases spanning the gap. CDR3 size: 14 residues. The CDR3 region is CASSPPRMGGGYTF. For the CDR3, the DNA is TGTGCCAGCTCACCACCGAGGATGGGTGGCGGCTACACCTTC.

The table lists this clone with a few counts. This CDR3 is CASSFPGLVDTQYF. The CDR3 DNA follows: TGTGCCAGCAGCTTCCCGGGACTAGTTGATACGCAGTATTTT. V and J are TRBV7-2 and TRBJ2-3; 8 bases are shared with TRBD2. Germline CDR1 and CDR2: SGHTA and FQGNSA. V shed 3 bases and J 6 bases; nucleotides not matched to a gene: 5. CDR3 length equals 14 residues.

The chain's CDR3 is CASSAGTSGTSYEQYF. As DNA, the CDR3 is TGTGCCAGCAGTGCGGGGACTAGCGGTACATCCTACGAGCAGTACTTC. The V call is TRBV2, the J call TRBJ2-7, with 11 bases lining up with TRBD2. V trimming: 4 bases; J trimming: 1 base; junction bases outside the gene matches: 6. Per germline, CDR1 SNHLY and CDR2 FYNNEI. CDR3 length equals 16 residues.

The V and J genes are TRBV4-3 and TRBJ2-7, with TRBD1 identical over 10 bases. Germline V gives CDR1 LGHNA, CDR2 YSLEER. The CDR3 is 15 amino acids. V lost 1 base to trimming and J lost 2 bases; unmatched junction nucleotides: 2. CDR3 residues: CASSQGTGGAYEQYF. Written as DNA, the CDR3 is TGCGCCAGCAGCCAAGGGACAGGGGGGGCCTACGAGCAGTACTTC.

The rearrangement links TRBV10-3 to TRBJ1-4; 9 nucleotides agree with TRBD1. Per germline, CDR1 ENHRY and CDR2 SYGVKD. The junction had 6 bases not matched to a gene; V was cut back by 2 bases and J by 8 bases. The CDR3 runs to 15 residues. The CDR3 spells CAISEPGQGNEKLFF. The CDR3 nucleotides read TGTGCCATCAGTGAGCCGGGACAGGGAAACGAAAAACTGTTTTTT.

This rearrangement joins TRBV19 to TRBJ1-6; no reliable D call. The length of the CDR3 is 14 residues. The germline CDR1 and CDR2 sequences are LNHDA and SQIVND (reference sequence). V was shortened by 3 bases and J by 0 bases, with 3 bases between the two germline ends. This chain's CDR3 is CASSISSYNSPLHF. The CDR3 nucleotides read TGTGCCAGTAGTATCAGCTCCTATAATTCACCCCTCCACTTT. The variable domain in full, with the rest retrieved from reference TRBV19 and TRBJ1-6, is DGGITQSPKYLFRKEGQNVTLSCEQNLNHDAMYWYRQDPGQGLRLIYYSQIVNDFQKGDIAEGYSVSREKKESFPLTVTSAQKNPTAFYLCASSISSYNSPLHFGNGTRLTVT.

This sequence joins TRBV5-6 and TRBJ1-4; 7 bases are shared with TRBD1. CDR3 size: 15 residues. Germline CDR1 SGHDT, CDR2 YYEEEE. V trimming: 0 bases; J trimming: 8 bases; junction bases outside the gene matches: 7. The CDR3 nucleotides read TGTGCCAGCAGCTTGGCTGGGACAGCCGGAGAAAAACTGTTTTTT. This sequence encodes CASSLAGTAGEKLFF.

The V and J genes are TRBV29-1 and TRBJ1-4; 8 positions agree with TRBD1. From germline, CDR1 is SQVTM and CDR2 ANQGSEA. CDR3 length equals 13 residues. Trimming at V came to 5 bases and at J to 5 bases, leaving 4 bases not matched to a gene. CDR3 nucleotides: TGCAGCGTTACAGGACAGGGAAATGAAAAACTGTTTTTT. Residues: CSVTGQGNEKLFF.

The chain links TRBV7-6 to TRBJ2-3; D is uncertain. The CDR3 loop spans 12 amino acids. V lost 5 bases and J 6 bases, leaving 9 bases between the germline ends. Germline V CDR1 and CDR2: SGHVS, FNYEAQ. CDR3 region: CASSVTGDTQYF. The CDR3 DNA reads TGTGCCAGCAGCGTAACTGGTGATACGCAGTATTTT.

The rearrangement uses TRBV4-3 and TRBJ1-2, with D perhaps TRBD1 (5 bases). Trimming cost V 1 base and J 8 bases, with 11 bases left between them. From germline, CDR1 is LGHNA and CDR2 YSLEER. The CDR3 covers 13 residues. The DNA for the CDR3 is TGCGCCAGCAGCCAAGGAGACAGAGTAGGCTACACCTTC. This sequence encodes CASSQGDRVGYTF.

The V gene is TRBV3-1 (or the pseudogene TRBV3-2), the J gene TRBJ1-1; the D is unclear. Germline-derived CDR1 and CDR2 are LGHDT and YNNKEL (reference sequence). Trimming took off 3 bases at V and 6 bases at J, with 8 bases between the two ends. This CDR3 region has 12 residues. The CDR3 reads CASSHPSAEAFF. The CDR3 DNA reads TGTGCCAGCAGCCACCCTAGCGCTGAAGCTTTCTTT.

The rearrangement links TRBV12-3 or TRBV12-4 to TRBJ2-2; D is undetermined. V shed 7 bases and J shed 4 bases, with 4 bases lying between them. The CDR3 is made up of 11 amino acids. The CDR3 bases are TGTGCCAGCATCTTCACCGGGGAGCTGTTTTTT. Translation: CASIFTGELFF.

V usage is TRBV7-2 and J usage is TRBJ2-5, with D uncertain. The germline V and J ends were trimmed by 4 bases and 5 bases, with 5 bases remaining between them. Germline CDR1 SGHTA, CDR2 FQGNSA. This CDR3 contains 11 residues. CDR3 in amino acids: CASSSLETQYF. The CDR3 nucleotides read TGTGCCAGCAGCTCCCTGGAGACCCAGTACTTC. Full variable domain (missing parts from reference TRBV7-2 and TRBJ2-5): GAGVSQSPSNKVTEKGKDVELRCDPISGHTALYWYRQSLGQGLEFLIYFQGNSAPDKSGLPSDRFSAERTGGSVSTLTIQRTQQEDSAVYLCASSSLETQYFGPGTRLLVL.

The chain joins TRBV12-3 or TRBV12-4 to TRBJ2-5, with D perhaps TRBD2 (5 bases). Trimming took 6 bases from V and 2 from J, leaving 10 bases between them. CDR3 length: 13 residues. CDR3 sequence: CASSFSVQETQYF. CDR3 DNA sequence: TGTGCCAGCAGCTTTAGCGTTCAAGAGACCCAGTACTTC.

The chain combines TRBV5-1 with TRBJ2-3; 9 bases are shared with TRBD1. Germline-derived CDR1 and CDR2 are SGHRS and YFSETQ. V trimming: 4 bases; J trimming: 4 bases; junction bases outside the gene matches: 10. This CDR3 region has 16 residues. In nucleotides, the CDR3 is TGCGCCAGCAGCGCTAGCCGGGACAGGGTATCAGATACGCAGTATTTT. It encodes CASSASRDRVSDTQYF.

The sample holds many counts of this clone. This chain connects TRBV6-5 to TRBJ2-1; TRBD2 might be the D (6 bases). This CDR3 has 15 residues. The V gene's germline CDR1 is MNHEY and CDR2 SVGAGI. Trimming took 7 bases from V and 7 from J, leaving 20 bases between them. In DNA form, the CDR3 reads TGTGCCAGCACTAGACTAGTCGGGCCAGAAAATGAGCAGTTCTTC. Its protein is CASTRLVGPENEQFF.

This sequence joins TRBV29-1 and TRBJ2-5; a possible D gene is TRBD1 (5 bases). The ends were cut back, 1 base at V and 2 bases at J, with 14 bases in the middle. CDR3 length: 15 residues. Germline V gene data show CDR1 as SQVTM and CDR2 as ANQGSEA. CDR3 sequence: CSVEAGAVTQETQYF. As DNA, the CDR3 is TGCAGCGTTGAAGCTGGGGCAGTCACACAAGAGACCCAGTACTTC.

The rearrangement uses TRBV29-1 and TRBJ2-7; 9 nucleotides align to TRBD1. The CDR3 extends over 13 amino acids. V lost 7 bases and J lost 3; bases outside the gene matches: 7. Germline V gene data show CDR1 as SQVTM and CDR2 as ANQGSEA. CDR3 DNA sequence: TGCAGCGCCCGACAGGGGGAGGACTACGAGCAGTACTTC. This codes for CSARQGEDYEQYF.

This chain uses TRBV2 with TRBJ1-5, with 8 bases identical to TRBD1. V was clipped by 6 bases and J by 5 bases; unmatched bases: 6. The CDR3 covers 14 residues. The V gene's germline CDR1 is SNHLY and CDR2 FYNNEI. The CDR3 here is CASSPDRGDQPQHF. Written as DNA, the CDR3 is TGTGCCAGCAGCCCTGACAGGGGAGATCAGCCCCAGCATTTT.

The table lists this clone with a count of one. The CDR3 sequence is CASSLETGQAFF. The CDR3 region has the DNA TGTGCCAGCAGTTTAGAGACAGGACAAGCTTTCTTT. The J gene is TRBJ1-1, the V gene TRBV12-3 or TRBV12-4; D might be TRBD1 (6 bases). CDR3 length equals 12 residues. Trimming removed 1 base at V and 9 bases at J, with 9 bases between.

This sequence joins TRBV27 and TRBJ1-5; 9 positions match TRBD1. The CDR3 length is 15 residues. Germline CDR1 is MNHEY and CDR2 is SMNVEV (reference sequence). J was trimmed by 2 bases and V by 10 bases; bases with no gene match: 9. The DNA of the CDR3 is TGTGCCACCCAGAGCAGGACAGGGGGCAATCAGCCCCAGCATTTT. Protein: CATQSRTGGNQPQHF.

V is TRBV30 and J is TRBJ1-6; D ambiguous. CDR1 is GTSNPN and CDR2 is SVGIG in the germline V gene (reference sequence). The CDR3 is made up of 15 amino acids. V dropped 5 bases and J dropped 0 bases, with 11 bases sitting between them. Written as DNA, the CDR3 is TGTGCCTGGGGACGGTTGAGCTCCTATAATTCACCCCTCCACTTT. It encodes CAWGRLSSYNSPLHF.

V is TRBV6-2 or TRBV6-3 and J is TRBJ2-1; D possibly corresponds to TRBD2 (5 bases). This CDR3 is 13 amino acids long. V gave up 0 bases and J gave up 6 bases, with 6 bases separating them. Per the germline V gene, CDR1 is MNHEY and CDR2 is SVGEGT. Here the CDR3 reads CASSYSGLNEQFF. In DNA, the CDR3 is TGTGCCAGCAGTTACTCCGGACTCAATGAGCAGTTCTTC.